The 23 T cell receptor beta chains reported below all come from one sample, sequenced in a study of blood T cell repertoires in COVID-19. TCRdb keeps only in-frame clones here, not all; method: immunoSEQ multiplex PCR. Of a few hundred thousand clones listed, approximately 83% are singletons. The sequenced sample was peripheral blood. These receptors were taken from an elderly man with acute or convalescent COVID-19.

This clone was counted a few times. V and J are TRBV2 and TRBJ1-2; D is ambiguous. V shed 3 bases and J shed 7 bases, with 18 bases lying between them. The CDR3 loop spans 15 amino acids. CDR1 and CDR2 (germline): SNHLY, FYNNEI. The CDR3 DNA is TGTGCCAGCAGTGAGAAGGCAGCCCAGGTCTCTGGCTACACCTTC. Translation: CASSEKAAQVSGYTF.

The chain is built from TRBV3-1 (or the pseudogene TRBV3-2) and TRBJ1-3, with D uncertain. The CDR3 runs to 12 residues. V lost 0 bases, J lost 8 bases, and 5 bases lay in between. Germline V CDR1 and CDR2: LGHDT, YNNKEL (reference sequence). CDR3 sequence: CASSQDFDTIYF. CDR3 bases: TGTGCCAGCAGCCAAGACTTTGACACCATATATTTT.

This sequence joins TRBV4-1 and TRBJ2-2; the D gene is possibly TRBD2 (5 bases). Deletions cut 1 base from V and 3 bases from J, with 6 bases between. Germline CDR1 MGHRA, CDR2 YSYEKL. The CDR3 runs to 14 residues. The DNA for the CDR3 is TGCGCCAGCAGCCAAGCGGGGTACACCGGGGAGCTGTTTTTT. Translating gives CASSQAGYTGELFF.

This rearrangement joins TRBV7-9 to TRBJ2-2, with 7 positions matching TRBD2. Germline CDR1 and CDR2: SEHNR and FQNEAQ (reference sequence). CDR3 length equals 17 residues. V trimming: 6 bases; J trimming: 5 bases; junction bases outside the gene matches: 15. This CDR3 is CASRGLLPGEGTGELFF. In DNA form, the CDR3 reads TGTGCCAGCAGGGGCCTCCTACCCGGGGAGGGGACCGGGGAGCTGTTTTTT.

The chain is built from TRBV19 and TRBJ2-7; 9 bases fit TRBD1. Germline V gene sequence: CDR1 LNHDA, CDR2 SQIVND (reference sequence). Trimming at V came to 5 bases and at J to 3 bases, leaving 17 bases not matched to a gene. CDR3 length: 18 residues. Here the CDR3 DNA reads TGTGCCAGTAGTCCCCTTCGCGCCGGACAGGGGCTAAACTACGAGCAGTACTTC. It specifies CASSPLRAGQGLNYEQYF. The full variable domain, in which reference TRBV19 and TRBJ2-7 provide the parts outside the CDR3, is DGGITQSPKYLFRKEGQNVTLSCEQNLNHDAMYWYRQDPGQGLRLIYYSQIVNDFQKGDIAEGYSVSREKKESFPLTVTSAQKNPTAFYLCASSPLRAGQGLNYEQYFGPGTRLTVT.

Only one count was recorded for this clone. This chain links TRBV27 with TRBJ1-6; 9 bases fit TRBD1. CDR3 length equals 19 residues. J lost 7 bases, V lost 0 bases, and 13 bases had no gene match. In germline, CDR1 is MNHEY, CDR2 SMNVEV (reference sequence). CDR3 in amino acids: CASSLSKPGTGHRNSPLHF. The DNA of the CDR3 is TGTGCCAGCAGTTTATCGAAGCCCGGGACAGGGCATAGGAATTCACCCCTCCACTTT.

The gene calls are TRBV7-2 and TRBJ2-6; the D gene is possibly TRBD2 (5 bases). The CDR3 length is 16 residues. Germline-derived CDR1 and CDR2 are SGHTA and FQGNSA. The V end was cut by 1 base, the J end by 2 bases, with 9 bases between. Here the CDR3 reads CASSLVRVPGANVLTF. The CDR3, as DNA: TGTGCCAGCAGCTTAGTGAGGGTCCCTGGGGCCAACGTCCTGACTTTC.

The V call is TRBV5-4, the J call TRBJ1-4; D is unresolved. The CDR3 extends over 16 amino acids. The V gene lost 3 bases and the J gene lost 0 bases, with 12 bases spanning the gap. Germline lookup yields CDR1 SGHNT and CDR2 YYREEE (reference sequence). The CDR3: CASSSSETTTNEKLFF. DNA for the CDR3: TGTGCCAGCAGCTCATCCGAGACTACAACTAATGAAAAACTGTTTTTT.

The V call is TRBV5-1, the J call TRBJ1-3, with a tentative D call TRBD1 (5 bases). This CDR3 spans 17 amino acids. Germline values: CDR1 SGHRS, CDR2 YFSETQ. The V and J ends lost 1 base and 0 bases respectively, with 14 bases between them. In DNA form, the CDR3 reads TGCGCCAGCAGCTTGAGGGCAGGGTCGCGCTCTGGAAACACCATATATTTT. It is translated as CASSLRAGSRSGNTIYF.

On this clone: Mismatch with germline at one junction end may stem from a read error. V and J are TRBV6-5 and TRBJ2-3, with 14 bases fitting TRBD2. The CDR3 covers 14 residues. Per germline, CDR1 MNHEY and CDR2 SVGAGI. CDR3 in amino acids: CASSPLRTSGGSNF. For the CDR3, the DNA is TGTGCCAGCAGCCCCCTCCGGACTAGCGGGGGGTCGAATTTT.

This clone appeared once. V usage is TRBV7-8 and J usage is TRBJ2-5; the match to TRBD1 covers 11 bases. CDR1 SGHVS and CDR2 FQNEAQ come from the germline V gene. V lost 5 bases and J lost 5; bases outside the gene matches: 4. This CDR3 region has 14 residues. CDR3: CASSRGTGGETQYF. The CDR3 coding sequence is TGTGCCAGCAGCCGAGGGACAGGGGGGGAGACCCAGTACTTC. The variable domain in full, completed from reference TRBV7-8 and TRBJ2-5, reads GAGVSQSPRYKVAKRGQDVALRCDPISGHVSLFWYQQALGQGPEFLTYFQNEAQLDKSGLPSDRFFAERPEGSVSTLKIQRTQQEDSAVYLCASSRGTGGETQYFGPGTRLLVL.

The chain joins TRBV3-1 (or the pseudogene TRBV3-2) to TRBJ1-1, with TRBD1 identical over 11 bases. CDR1 and CDR2 (germline): LGHDT, YNNKEL (reference sequence). The V gene end was trimmed by 5 bases and the J gene end by 4 bases; junction bases not matched to a gene: 9. This CDR3 region has 16 residues. The CDR3 region has the DNA TGTGCCAGCAGCGGCCGGGACAGGGGGTTGGCCACTGAAGCTTTCTTT. It is translated as CASSGRDRGLATEAFF.

This clone has a handful of counts. This rearrangement joins TRBV19 to TRBJ2-7, with D possibly matching TRBD1 (6 bases). Germline CDR1 and CDR2: LNHDA and SQIVND (reference sequence). CDR3 length: 14 amino acids. Trimming took off 4 bases at V and 6 bases at J, with 16 bases between the two ends. CDR3 nucleotide sequence: TGTGCCAGTAGTAGAGGGACACAAAGGGGCGAGCAGTACTTC. Translating gives CASSRGTQRGEQYF.

The rearrangement uses TRBV18 and TRBJ2-1, with 9 bases lining up with TRBD1. V lost 3 bases to trimming and J lost 4 bases; unmatched junction nucleotides: 4. Germline-derived CDR1 and CDR2 are KGHSH and LQKENI. The CDR3 consists of 15 residues. CDR3 loop: CASSPGQGVYNEQFF. DNA of the CDR3: TGTGCCAGCTCACCGGGACAGGGAGTTTACAATGAGCAGTTCTTC.

The V gene is TRBV5-1, the J gene TRBJ2-7, with 8 nucleotides matching TRBD1. CDR1 and CDR2 from the germline V gene are SGHRS and YFSETQ. With 4 bases clipped from V and 3 bases from J, the junction kept 3 bases outside the gene matches. The CDR3 has 13 amino acids. CDR3 coding DNA: TGCGCCAGCAGCACAGACAGGGGCTACGAGCAGTACTTC. Its protein is CASSTDRGYEQYF.

In DNA form, the CDR3 reads TGTGCCAGCCGCCAGGGGGTAGATTATGGCTACACCTTC. Translating it yields CASRQGVDYGYTF. The V and J genes are TRBV6-5 and TRBJ1-2; TRBD1 aligns across 7 bases. Per germline, CDR1 MNHEY and CDR2 SVGAGI. This CDR3 is built from 13 residues. With 8 bases clipped from V and 5 bases from J, the junction kept 8 bases outside the gene matches.

The rearrangement uses TRBV6-1 and TRBJ2-1; TRBD1 agrees at 9 bases. Looked up from germline, CDR1 is MNHNS and CDR2 is SASEGT. V shed 5 bases and J 6 bases; nucleotides not matched to a gene: 8. The CDR3 sequence is 15 residues long. The CDR3 is CASSFPGQGGNEQFF. CDR3 nucleotides: TGTGCCAGCAGTTTCCCGGGACAGGGAGGCAATGAGCAGTTCTTC.

This chain links TRBV6-1 with TRBJ2-4; 8 positions agree with TRBD1. The CDR3 covers 15 residues. The V segment lost 3 bases and the J segment 8 bases; nucleotides outside the gene matches: 9. Per the germline V gene, CDR1 is MNHNS and CDR2 is SASEGT. CDR3 amino acids: CASSELRTGMDIQYF. DNA of the CDR3: TGTGCCAGCAGTGAGCTACGGACAGGGATGGACATTCAGTACTTC.

This chain joins TRBV7-9 and TRBJ2-5, with 9 bases lining up with TRBD1. V lost 6 bases and J lost 0; bases outside the gene matches: 5. CDR1 is SEHNR, CDR2 FQNEAQ, per germline (reference sequence). The CDR3 sequence is 15 residues long. The CDR3 sequence is CASSPGQGNQETQYF. The CDR3 DNA follows: TGTGCCAGCAGTCCGGGACAGGGAAACCAAGAGACCCAGTACTTC.

The rearrangement joins TRBV30 to TRBJ2-5; 15 bases are shared with TRBD2. The CDR3 extends over 16 amino acids. Germline V gene data show CDR1 as GTSNPN and CDR2 as SVGIG (reference sequence). Unmatched junction bases numbered 6, after V lost 2 bases and J lost 5 bases. The CDR3 is CAWSPGLAGGQETQYF. The CDR3, as DNA: TGTGCCTGGAGTCCTGGACTAGCGGGAGGGCAGGAGACCCAGTACTTC.

This clone was detected once. The chain combines TRBV6-5 with TRBJ2-7; weak D call: TRBD2 (6 bases). The CDR3 is made up of 11 amino acids. CDR1 and CDR2 (germline): MNHEY, SVGAGI. V gave up 7 bases and J gave up 7 bases, with 11 bases separating them. For the CDR3, the DNA is TGTGCCAGCACTCACGGGGGAGAGCAGTACTTC. The encoded protein is CASTHGGEQYF.

There are a few counts of this clone. The V and J genes are TRBV5-1 and TRBJ1-4; D perhaps matches TRBD1 (6 bases). The V end lost 4 bases, the J end lost 5 bases, and 15 bases lay between the germline ends. CDR3 length equals 15 residues. CDR1 is SGHRS, CDR2 YFSETQ, per germline. The CDR3 DNA follows: TGCGCCAGCAGCGTTCGAGCAGGGGTGAATGAAAAACTGTTTTTT. Encoded protein: CASSVRAGVNEKLFF.

The V gene is TRBV10-1, the J gene TRBJ2-2; 8 bases map to TRBD1. Germline assignment: CDR1 WNHNN and CDR2 SYGVQD (reference sequence). With 6 bases clipped from V and 2 bases from J, the junction kept 11 bases outside the gene matches. The CDR3 spans 17 residues. The CDR3, as DNA: TGCGCCAGCAGCCCCGAGGACAGGGAAGGAAACACCGGGGAGCTGTTTTTT. Residues: CASSPEDREGNTGELFF.